These T cell receptor beta chains were read from a single sample in a study of regulatory T cells in long-lasting Graves disease. TCRdb re-derived calls from the multiplex PCR reads in MiXCR, one entry per CDR3 protein. Here the sample spans fewer than 450,000 distinct CDR3 sequences, around a quarter being singletons. Sequencing used peripheral blood mononuclear cells (PBMCs), obtained when the disease was refractory, from a patient treated with antithyroid drugs. These receptor sequences come from a female donor with Graves disease. The CDR3 runs from the conserved cysteine through the conserved F or W. The D gene is left open where the match is weak. A clone size is listed for some rows: how often the clone was seen (once, few, many), or a class if it is expanded.

clone size: many
D gene: TRBD1
J gene: TRBJ1-2
V gene: TRBV27
CDR3 DNA: TGTGCCAGCAGTCAAAGACAGGGTGGTCGCGGCTACACCTTC
CDR3 protein: CASSQRQGGRGYTF

clone size: few
D gene: TRBD1
J gene: TRBJ1-5
V gene: TRBV27
CDR3 DNA: TGTGCCAGCGGCGAACTGGGGACAGTATCTCAGCCCCAGCATTTT
CDR3 protein: CASGELGTVSQPQHF

clone size: .
D gene: TRBD1
J gene: TRBJ2-7
V gene: TRBV7-9
CDR3 DNA: TGTGCCAGCAGCTCCCTGCGAGGGGGCAACGAGCAGTACTTC
CDR3 protein: CASSSLRGGNEQYF

clone size: .
D gene: .
J gene: TRBJ2-7
V gene: TRBV9
CDR3 DNA: TGTGCCGGATCGGGCCGGCCCAGGAATTTACGCTCCTACGAGCAGTACTTC
CDR3 protein: CAGSGRPRNLRSYEQYF

clone size: .
D gene: .
J gene: TRBJ1-1
V gene: TRBV12-5
CDR3 DNA: TGTGCTAGTGGTTTCCAACAACTTAAATCCGGACGGACAAACACTGAAGCTTTCTTT
CDR3 protein: CASGFQQLKSGRTNTEAFF

clone size: few
D gene: TRBD2
J gene: TRBJ2-5
V gene: TRBV7-7
CDR3 DNA: TGTGCTAGCAGTAAATCGACTAGCTTGAGAGAGACCCAGTACTTC
CDR3 protein: CASSKSTSLRETQYF

clone size: once
D gene: .
J gene: TRBJ1-2
V gene: TRBV9
CDR3 DNA: TGTGCCTCCGGATGGGGCAGGCACCTCCGCTACACCTTC
CDR3 protein: CASGWGRHLRYTF

clone size: many
D gene: TRBD2
J gene: TRBJ2-7
V gene: TRBV7-2
CDR3 DNA: TGTGCCAGCAGCTACCCCGCGGGGGGAACCTACGAGCAGTACTTC
CDR3 protein: CASSYPAGGTYEQYF

clone size: many
D gene: TRBD1
J gene: TRBJ1-2
V gene: TRBV28
CDR3 DNA: TGTGCCAGCAGTTTTTCCAGGGGGCATGGCTACACCTTC
CDR3 protein: CASSFSRGHGYTF

clone size: .
D gene: .
J gene: TRBJ1-1
V gene: TRBV20-1
CDR3 DNA: TGCAGTGCTAGAGATAACAGTAAGCTTCGCACTGAAGCTTTCTTT
CDR3 protein: CSARDNSKLRTEAFF

clone size: .
D gene: .
J gene: TRBJ2-5
V gene: TRBV7-9
CDR3 DNA: TGTGCCAGCAGCTTTCCCACCAGACAGATCCAAGAGACCCAGTACTTC
CDR3 protein: CASSFPTRQIQETQYF